The 20 T cell receptor beta chains reported below all come from one sample, sequenced in a study of post-analysis software for immune sequencing data. Antigen specificity for these receptors is unknown. Unique molecular identifiers tagged the TCR beta cDNA libraries. TCRdb ran MiXCR on the PCR reads and lists one entry per CDR3 protein. The sample holds roughly 570,000 distinct CDR3 sequences, 30% to 40% seen once. Study conclusions and caveats: Controls had lower frequencies than patients of about 5 TRBV segments, which included TRBV5-6, TRBV5-1 and TRBV20-1.

Input material: blood. These TCRs come from a girl aged 2-17 years with multiple sclerosis.

This clonotype was seen more than once but under ten times. The chain carries TRBV13 and TRBJ2-5; D is possibly TRBD1 (7 bases). The CDR3 is 16 amino acids. Trimming left V 1 base short and J 1 base short, with 13 bases between. Germline lookup yields CDR1 PRHDT and CDR2 FYEKMQ (reference sequence). Here the CDR3 DNA reads TGTGCCAGCAGCTTAGAGGCGGGACAGATCCAAGAGACCCAGTACTTC. This gives the protein CASSLEAGQIQETQYF.

V gene TRBV20-1 combines with J gene TRBJ2-1, with 8 bases matching TRBD2. This CDR3 has 14 residues. Looked up from germline, CDR1 is DFQATT and CDR2 is SNEGSKA (reference sequence). V lost 5 bases to trimming and J lost 2 bases; unmatched junction nucleotides: 5. CDR3 protein: CSAPGGGPYNEQFF. The CDR3, as DNA: TGCAGTGCTCCCGGGGGGGGCCCCTACAATGAGCAGTTCTTC.

This chain connects TRBV20-1 to TRBJ1-1; D may be TRBD1 (5 bases). The CDR3 spans 16 residues. V shed 6 bases and J shed 0 bases, with 20 bases lying between them. CDR1 is DFQATT, CDR2 SNEGSKA, per germline (reference sequence). The chain's CDR3 is CSASGTPDRLNTEAFF. The CDR3 region has the DNA TGCAGTGCGTCCGGGACCCCTGACAGATTGAACACTGAAGCTTTCTTT.

The chain employs TRBV5-6 and TRBJ2-5; TRBD1 or TRBD2 may be the D gene (5 bases each). Deletions cut 1 base from V and 2 bases from J, with 12 bases between. Germline CDR1 SGHDT, CDR2 YYEEEE. This CDR3 contains 15 residues. The CDR3 is CASSLPGRVQETQYF. CDR3 DNA: TGTGCCAGCAGCTTGCCGGGACGGGTTCAAGAGACCCAGTACTTC.

In this sample, this clonotype turned up a few times. This sequence joins TRBV3-1 and TRBJ2-7; tentatively, D is TRBD2 (6 bases). The CDR3 covers 15 residues. The V end lost 1 base, the J end lost 6 bases, and 16 bases lay between the germline ends. Germline CDR1 and CDR2: LGHDT and YNNKEL (reference sequence). The CDR3, as DNA: TGTGCCAGCAGCCAAGGTAACGGGGGTTTAGGCGAGCAGTACTTC. Protein product: CASSQGNGGLGEQYF.

The chain combines TRBV11-2 with TRBJ2-1; the match to TRBD1 covers 7 bases. This CDR3 is built from 15 residues. J lost 2 bases, V lost 4 bases, and 5 bases had no gene match. From germline, CDR1 is SGHAT and CDR2 FQNNGV. CDR3 sequence (DNA): TGTGCCAGCAGCTCGGTGACAGGGACCTACAATGAGCAGTTCTTC. Amino acids: CASSSVTGTYNEQFF.

The chain carries TRBV3-1 and TRBJ2-5, with 10 positions matching TRBD2. Germline V gene data show CDR1 as LGHDT and CDR2 as YNNKEL (reference sequence). The junction had 2 bases not matched to a gene; V was cut back by 0 bases and J by 4 bases. The length of the CDR3 is 15 residues. The CDR3 DNA is TGTGCCAGCAGCCAAGATCCTAGCGGGGGAGAGACCCAGTACTTC. Protein sequence: CASSQDPSGGETQYF.

This chain links TRBV19 with TRBJ2-7; perhaps D is TRBD1 or TRBD2 (5 bases each). Between the trimmed V and J ends, which lost 6 bases and 0 bases, there was a span of 12 bases. The CDR3 extends over 14 amino acids. Germline V gene lookup returns CDR1 LNHDA and CDR2 SQIVND (reference sequence). The CDR3 nucleotides are TGTGCCAGTAGCCCGGACGGGACCTCCTACGAGCAGTACTTC. Residues: CASSPDGTSYEQYF.

This chain uses TRBV20-1 with TRBJ2-7, with TRBD2 identical over 11 bases. The J call may be mistaken, given a closer DNA end match to TRBJ2-5. The CDR3 runs to 15 residues. Germline V gene sequence: CDR1 DFQATT, CDR2 SNEGSKA (reference sequence). The CDR3 nucleotides read TGCAGTGCTAGAGAGCCGACTAGCGGGGAGGAGACCCAGTACTTC. The encoded protein is CSAREPTSGEETQYF.

This chain connects TRBV5-6 to TRBJ2-1, with 8 bases lining up with TRBD2. The V gene's germline CDR1 is SGHDT and CDR2 YYEEEE. The CDR3 extends over 18 amino acids. The V and J ends lost 0 bases and 0 bases, in that order; junction bases with no gene match: 8. CDR3: CASSLAGLALLSYNEQFF. The CDR3 region has the DNA TGTGCCAGCAGCTTGGCCGGACTAGCTCTCCTCTCCTACAATGAGCAGTTCTTC.

This clonotype was seen repeatedly, ten times or more. The rearrangement links TRBV5-1 to TRBJ2-7; D is possibly TRBD2 (6 bases). The CDR3 has 12 residues. V gave up 4 bases and J gave up 3 bases, with 8 bases separating them. Germline V CDR1 and CDR2: SGHRS, YFSETQ. This CDR3 reads CASSETSYEQYF. DNA for the CDR3: TGCGCCAGCAGCGAGACTAGCTACGAGCAGTACTTC.

This CDR3 is CSARDVAGGHSYEQYF. CDR3 in DNA: TGCAGTGCTAGAGATGTGGCGGGGGGCCACTCCTACGAGCAGTACTTC. The chain uses TRBV20-1 and TRBJ2-7, with TRBD2 matching over 8 bases. Per the germline V gene, CDR1 is DFQATT and CDR2 is SNEGSKA (reference sequence). CDR3 length: 16 residues. V lost 0 bases, J lost 0 bases, and 7 bases stayed unmatched.

This clonotype was counted only a few times. The chain employs TRBV5-1 and TRBJ2-7; the match to TRBD1 covers 8 bases. The closer fit of TRBJ2-5 to the DNA end suggests the J call may be wrong. The CDR3 has 14 amino acids. Per germline, CDR1 SGHRS and CDR2 YFSETQ. The CDR3 sequence is CASSSGGQGETQYF. The DNA of the CDR3 is TGCGCCAGCAGCTCTGGCGGACAGGGTGAGACCCAGTACTTC.

The gene calls are TRBV6-2 or TRBV6-3 and TRBJ2-1; perhaps TRBD2 as D (7 bases). Germline V gene sequence: CDR1 MNHEY, CDR2 SVGEGT. The V and J ends lost 5 bases and 9 bases respectively, with 20 bases between them. The CDR3 extends over 15 amino acids. The CDR3 protein is CASSARRGGRFEQFF. The CDR3 bases are TGTGCCAGCAGTGCCCGGAGGGGGGGCAGGTTTGAGCAGTTCTTC.

This clonotype was seen more than once but under ten times. This sequence joins TRBV3-1 and TRBJ2-4, with D tentatively TRBD1 or TRBD2 (5 bases each). The germline V gene has CDR1 LGHDT and CDR2 YNNKEL (reference sequence). This CDR3 region has 15 residues. V lost 5 bases and J lost 7, with 18 bases in between. The CDR3 nucleotides are TGTGCCAGCAGCTTCGGGACCGATACAAGGAACATTCAGTACTTC. It encodes CASSFGTDTRNIQYF.

This clonotype was seen a handful of times. This sequence joins TRBV5-1 and TRBJ2-1; a possible D gene is TRBD1 (6 bases). The V end lost 0 bases, the J end lost 6 bases, and 10 bases lay between the germline ends. CDR1 is SGHRS, CDR2 YFSETQ, per germline. The CDR3 sequence is 14 residues long. The CDR3 region has the DNA TGCGCCAGCAGCTTGGACAGGGTCGGCAATGAGCAGTTCTTC. Protein: CASSLDRVGNEQFF.

The chain employs TRBV5-1 and TRBJ1-2; D perhaps matches TRBD1 (5 bases). In germline, CDR1 is SGHRS, CDR2 YFSETQ. The CDR3 spans 14 residues. Trimming took off 5 bases at V and 2 bases at J, with 13 bases between the two ends. The CDR3 DNA is TGCGCCAGCAGACCCTCAGAGGGGAACTATGGCTACACCTTC. Translated, it gives CASRPSEGNYGYTF.

The V gene is TRBV11-3, the J gene TRBJ2-1, with D perhaps matching TRBD1 or TRBD2 (5 bases each). In germline, CDR1 is SGHNT, CDR2 YENEEA. Trimming removed 0 bases from V and 4 bases from J, with 7 bases in between. The CDR3 is 14 residues long. The CDR3 DNA reads as TGTGCCAGCAGCTTAGAAGGGGAGTACAATGAGCAGTTCTTC. It encodes CASSLEGEYNEQFF. Together with reference TRBV11-3 and TRBJ2-1, the CDR3 gives the full variable domain: EAGVVQSPRYKIIEKKQPVAFWCNPISGHNTLYWYLQNLGQGPELLIRYENEEAVDDSQLPKDRFSAERLKGVDSTLKIQPAELGDSAVYLCASSLEGEYNEQFFGPGTRLTVL.

V is TRBV5-6 and J is TRBJ1-6; 10 bases agree with TRBD1. The CDR3 length is 17 residues. J lost 12 bases, V lost 0 bases, and 12 bases had no gene match. Germline V gives CDR1 SGHDT, CDR2 YYEEEE. Written as DNA, the CDR3 is TGTGCCAGCAGCTTGGCCAGGAGGACAGGGGGTAGTAAACCCCTCCACTTT. Protein product: CASSLARRTGGSKPLHF.

To note about this clonotype: Its ends do not fully match the called genes, so a read error is possible. The chain couples TRBV5-4 to TRBJ2-3; maybe TRBD1 (6 bases). Per the germline V gene, CDR1 is SGHNT and CDR2 is YYREEE (reference sequence). The CDR3 sequence is 15 residues long. The CDR3 loop reads CASSDRDTSTDTQDF. The CDR3 DNA follows: TGTGCCAGCAGCGACCGGGACACCAGCACAGATACGCAGGATTTT.